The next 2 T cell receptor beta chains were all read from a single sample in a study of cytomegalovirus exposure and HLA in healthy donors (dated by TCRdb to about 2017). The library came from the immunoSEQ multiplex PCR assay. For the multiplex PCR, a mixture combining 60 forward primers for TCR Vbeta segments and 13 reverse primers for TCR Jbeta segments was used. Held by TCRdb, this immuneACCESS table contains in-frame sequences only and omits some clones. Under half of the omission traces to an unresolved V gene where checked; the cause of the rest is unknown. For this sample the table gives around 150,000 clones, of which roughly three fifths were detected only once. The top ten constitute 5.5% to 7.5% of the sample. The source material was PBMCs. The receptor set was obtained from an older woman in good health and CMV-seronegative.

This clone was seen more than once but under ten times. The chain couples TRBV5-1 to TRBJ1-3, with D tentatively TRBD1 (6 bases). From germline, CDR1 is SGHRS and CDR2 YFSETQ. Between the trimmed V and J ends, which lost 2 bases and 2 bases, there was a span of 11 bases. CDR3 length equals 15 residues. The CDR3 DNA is TGCGCCAGCAGCTTTGAGGGGGTACCTGGAAACACCATATATTTT. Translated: CASSFEGVPGNTIYF.

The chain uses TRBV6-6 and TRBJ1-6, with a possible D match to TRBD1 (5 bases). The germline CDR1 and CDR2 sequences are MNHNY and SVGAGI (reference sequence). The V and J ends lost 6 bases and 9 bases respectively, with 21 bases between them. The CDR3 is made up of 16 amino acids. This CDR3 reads CASSLLSPGGASPLHF. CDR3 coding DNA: TGTGCCAGCAGCCTCCTTTCTCCAGGTGGGGCTTCACCCCTCCACTTT.